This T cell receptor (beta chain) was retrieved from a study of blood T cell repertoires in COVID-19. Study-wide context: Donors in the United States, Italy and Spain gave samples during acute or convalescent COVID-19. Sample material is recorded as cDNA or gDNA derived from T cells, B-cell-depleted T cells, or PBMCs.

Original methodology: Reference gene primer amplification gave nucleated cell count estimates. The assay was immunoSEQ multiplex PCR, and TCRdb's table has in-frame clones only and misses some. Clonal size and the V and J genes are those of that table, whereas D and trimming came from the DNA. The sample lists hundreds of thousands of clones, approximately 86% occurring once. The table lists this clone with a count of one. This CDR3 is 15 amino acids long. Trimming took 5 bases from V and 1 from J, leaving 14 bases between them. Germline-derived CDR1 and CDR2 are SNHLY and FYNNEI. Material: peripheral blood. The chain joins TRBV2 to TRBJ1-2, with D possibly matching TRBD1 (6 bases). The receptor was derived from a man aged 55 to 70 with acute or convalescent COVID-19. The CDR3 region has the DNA TGTGCCAGCAGTCCCTGGACAGAGATTAACTATGGCTACACCTTC. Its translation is CASSPWTEINYGYTF.